This T cell receptor beta chain was captured by sequencing in a study of cytotoxic CD8 clonotypes in ibrutinib-treated CLL. General observations from the study: T-cell clonality at baseline went above that of age-matched healthy donors and rose and fell with circulating CD8+ T-cell counts. At ibrutinib response, clonality increased, and at progression it declined back toward baseline.

A 1 in 200,000 to 1 in 1 million T cell depth was the sequencing target. The repertoire was sequenced with immunoSEQ multiplex PCR; TCRdb's copy has only in-frame clones and lacks some. The table has 150,000 to 200,000 clones, 81% seen once. As concerns this clone: Its antigen remains unidentified.

This CDR3 is 13 amino acids long. Germline CDR1 reads SNHLY; CDR2 reads FYNNEI. Trimming took 5 bases from V and 8 from J, leaving 15 bases between them. The receptor was isolated from a human donor with chronic lymphocytic leukemia. The rearrangement uses TRBV2 and TRBJ1-1, with D possibly TRBD1 on 6 matching bases. Here the sequenced sample was PBMCs, taken after 12 months of ibrutinib treatment. The CDR3 DNA reads TGTGCCAGCAGTATTACGACAGGTGCGGAAGCTTTCTTT. Translation: CASSITTGAEAFF.